The rows below give T cell receptor beta chains drawn from one sample of a study of T-cell memory formation after mild COVID-19. Via MiXCR, TCRdb re-called the 5' RACE reads, giving one row per CDR3 protein. The sample includes fewer than 500,000 distinct CDR3 sequences, around 27% seen only once; the top ten take around 13%. The sequenced material came from PBMCs or a T cell subset sorted from them (not recorded which). The receptors originated from an adult woman who had mild COVID-19 (a few samples of this study predate the infection). Cell type and time point are not known. CDR3s include the opening cysteine and the closing phenylalanine or tryptophan. A D gene is named only where the DNA matches it firmly. Not all rows give a size; the values are once, few, many and, for expanded clones, a class.

V gene	J gene	D gene	clone size	CDR3 DNA	CDR3 protein
TRBV14	TRBJ1-1	TRBD1	few	TGTGCCAGCAGCCAGCAGGGGGTCACTGAAGCTTTCTTT	CASSQQGVTEAFF
TRBV29-1	TRBJ1-2	TRBD1	.	TGCAGCGTCCGAACAGGGGATATTAACTATGGCTACACCTTC	CSVRTGDINYGYTF
TRBV7-9	TRBJ2-3	.	.	TGTGCCAGCAGCTTAGGGGCAGGTCCCGCAGATACGCAGTATTTT	CASSLGAGPADTQYF
TRBV10-3	TRBJ2-7	.	.	TGTGCCATCAGTGAGGACCGGTACGAGCAGTACTTC	CAISEDRYEQYF
TRBV7-6	TRBJ1-3	.	.	TGTGCCAGCAGCTTAGTCGACGGGGGCTCTGGAAACACCATATATTTT	CASSLVDGGSGNTIYF
TRBV12-3/TRBV12-4	TRBJ1-2	.	.	TGTGCCATCCCGACCGAGGGCGAGGGCTATGGCTACACCTTC	CAIPTEGEGYGYTF
TRBV5-6	TRBJ2-7	TRBD2	.	TGTGCCAGCAGCCCAGTAGCGGGAAACGGAGAGCAGTACTTC	CASSPVAGNGEQYF
TRBV2	TRBJ1-3	.	.	TGTGCCAGCAGGGACCCTTTGAGAAACACCATATATTTT	CASRDPLRNTIYF
TRBV18	TRBJ1-1	.	.	TGTGCCAGCTCACCGGGGGGACGGTTGAACACTGAAGCTTTCTTT	CASSPGGRLNTEAFF
TRBV12-3/TRBV12-4	TRBJ2-1	TRBD2	few	TGTGCCAGCAGATTGGGACTAGCGGGAGAGCAGTTCTTC	CASRLGLAGEQFF
TRBV4-2	TRBJ2-3	.	many	TGTGCCAGCAGCCAAGCGGGGCGGTCGGACAGTAGCACAGATACGCAGTATTTT	CASSQAGRSDSSTDTQYF
TRBV12-3/TRBV12-4	TRBJ1-5	.	few	TGTGCCAGCAGTTTAGCAGGTTTACAGCCCCAGCATTTT	CASSLAGLQPQHF
TRBV12-3/TRBV12-4	TRBJ1-4	.	once	TGTGCCAGCAGCGCTCTAGGGTCTAATGAAAAACTGTTTTTT	CASSALGSNEKLFF
TRBV4-3	TRBJ2-7	.	few	TGCGCCAGCAGCCAAGAAGGCCGGGACCCCTCCTACGAGCAGTACTTC	CASSQEGRDPSYEQYF
TRBV4-1	TRBJ2-3	TRBD2	few	TGCGCCAGCAGCCAAGATGCACTAGCGGGGGGGCCAGATACGCAGTATTTT	CASSQDALAGGPDTQYF
TRBV4-2	TRBJ2-6	TRBD1	.	TGTGCCAGCAGCCAAGATACCCCCCGACAGGGGGCTGGGGCCAACGTCCTGACTTTC	CASSQDTPRQGAGANVLTF
TRBV7-9	TRBJ2-7	.	.	TGTGCCAGCAGCTTTGTCACCGGGCCCCGGGACTACGAGCAGTACTTC	CASSFVTGPRDYEQYF
TRBV4-1	TRBJ1-1	.	.	TGCGCCAGCAGCCAAGTCGGTATGGGAATCACTGAAGCTTTCTTT	CASSQVGMGITEAFF
TRBV6-1	TRBJ1-1	TRBD1	.	TGTGCCAGCAGTGAACCCCCGGGACAGATGAACACTGAAGCTTTCTTT	CASSEPPGQMNTEAFF
TRBV9	TRBJ1-2	.	few	TGTGCCAGCAGCGTAGGGGGTGGGGCGCCGGGTTATGGCTACACCTTC	CASSVGGGAPGYGYTF
TRBV12-3/TRBV12-4	TRBJ2-7	.	.	TGTGCCAGCAGTTTTCGGGTTTTGGGGCGCGGGATTCGCGAGCAGTACTTC	CASSFRVLGRGIREQYF
TRBV19	TRBJ2-1	.	.	TGTGCCAGCGTGAGACTAGGGGGGAATGAGCAGTTCTTC	CASVRLGGNEQFF
TRBV24-1	TRBJ2-5	.	.	TGTGCCACCAGTGATAGAGGACGGTACCAAGAGACCCAGTACTTC	CATSDRGRYQETQYF
TRBV7-9	TRBJ1-2	TRBD1	few	TGTGCCAGCAGCTTGCCAGGGGGCGCGAATGGCTACACCTTC	CASSLPGGANGYTF
TRBV4-2	TRBJ2-3	TRBD2	.	TGTGCCAGCAGCCAAGATACACTAGCGGGAGTAACTGGCACAGATACGCAGTATTTT	CASSQDTLAGVTGTDTQYF
TRBV4-2	TRBJ2-5	TRBD2	few	TGTGCCAGCAGCCAAAGACTAGCGGGGGGGCCTGGGCAAGAGACCCAGTACTTC	CASSQRLAGGPGQETQYF
TRBV7-6	TRBJ2-2	.	.	TGTGCCAGCAGCATCCACACCGGGGAGCTGTTTTTT	CASSIHTGELFF
TRBV24-1	TRBJ2-1	.	.	TGTGCCACCAGTGTGGTAGGAAGCTCCTACAATGAGCAGTTCTTC	CATSVVGSSYNEQFF
TRBV5-1	TRBJ2-1	.	few	TGCGCCAGCAGCCCCCAGGGCGGCAGCAATGAGCAGTTCTTC	CASSPQGGSNEQFF
TRBV6-5	TRBJ1-1	.	few	TGTGCCAGCAGTTACTCGGGCTCTGAAGCTTTCTTT	CASSYSGSEAFF
TRBV30	TRBJ1-1	.	.	TGTGCCTGGAGTGTGGGGGGAGGGGAAGCTTTCTTT	CAWSVGGGEAFF
TRBV24-1	TRBJ2-7	.	.	TGTGCCACCAGCCAAACGGAAGGGGCGTCCTACGAGCAGTACTTC	CATSQTEGASYEQYF
TRBV12-3/TRBV12-4	TRBJ1-3	.	few	TGTGCCAGCATCCCCAAGTACTCTGGAAACACCATATATTTT	CASIPKYSGNTIYF
TRBV7-6	TRBJ2-1	TRBD2	few	TGTGCCAGCAGCCCTGGGACTAGCGGGATTACGGCTACCTACAATGAGCAGTTCTTC	CASSPGTSGITATYNEQFF
TRBV18	TRBJ2-3	.	.	TGTGCCAGCTCACCCGGACTTCACACAGATACGCAGTATTTT	CASSPGLHTDTQYF
TRBV12-3/TRBV12-4	TRBJ2-5	TRBD2	.	TGTGCCAGCAGCTACCGGACTAGCGGGAGGCAAGAGACCCAGTACTTC	CASSYRTSGRQETQYF
TRBV20-1	TRBJ1-2	TRBD1	.	TGCAGTGCCGGGACAGAAAACTATGGCTACACCTTC	CSAGTENYGYTF
TRBV12-3/TRBV12-4	TRBJ1-5	TRBD1	few	TGTGCCAGCACCCACAGGGGGCTTATGGGCCAGCCCCAGCATTTT	CASTHRGLMGQPQHF
TRBV18	TRBJ2-5	TRBD2	few	TGTGCCAGCTCTCACAACCGAAGGGGAGCGGGGAGCGAGACCCAGTACTTC	CASSHNRRGAGSETQYF
TRBV6-2/TRBV6-3	TRBJ2-1	.	.	TGTGCCAGCAGCCCCGATCTGGTCCACAATGAGCAGTTCTTC	CASSPDLVHNEQFF